The text below deals with one T cell receptor beta chain. The data belong to a study of shared clonotypes between healthy human individuals. Germline CDR1 reads SGHRS; CDR2 reads YFSETQ. The CDR3 sequence is 14 residues long. Trimming took off 0 bases at V and 6 bases at J, with 12 bases between the two ends. Sequencing was performed with immunoSEQ multiplex PCR; in TCRdb, only in-frame clones are kept and a portion is missing. The data show approximately 640,000 clones, with about two thirds seen just once and around 1.8% held by the top ten. The J gene is TRBJ2-5, the V gene TRBV5-1, with D perhaps TRBD1 or TRBD2 (6 bases each). The TCR originated in a woman younger than 45 in good health. The sample consisted of memory CD4+ T cells sorted from blood. This sample's subset: CD45RA-negative fraction. This CDR3 is CASSLDGGQKTQYF. The CDR3 bases are TGCGCCAGCAGCTTGGACGGGGGCCAGAAGACCCAGTACTTC.